The sequence of this TCR beta chain was determined in a study of blood T cell repertoires in COVID-19. J gave up 7 bases and V 4 bases, and 26 bases lay outside the gene matches. The CDR3 has 22 amino acids. Germline-derived CDR1 and CDR2 are LNHDA and SQIVND (reference sequence). Data came from immunoSEQ multiplex PCR; TCRdb stores just in-frame clones and leaves some out. Among some 240,000 clones, around 90% were seen once, and the ten largest hold about 2.9%. Participants were placed into cohorts based on the clinical history they reported. This clonotype was sampled from a woman aged 35 to 49 who had been exposed to COVID-19. The chain joins TRBV19 to TRBJ2-1, with TRBD2 matching 12 bases. Sequenced input: PBMCs or T cells enriched from blood (not recorded which). Here the CDR3 DNA reads TGTGCCAGTAGTAGGGGCCCAGGACTAGCGGGGCTAGACGGGGCCTCTCGAAATGAGCAGTTCTTC. This codes for CASSRGPGLAGLDGASRNEQFF.